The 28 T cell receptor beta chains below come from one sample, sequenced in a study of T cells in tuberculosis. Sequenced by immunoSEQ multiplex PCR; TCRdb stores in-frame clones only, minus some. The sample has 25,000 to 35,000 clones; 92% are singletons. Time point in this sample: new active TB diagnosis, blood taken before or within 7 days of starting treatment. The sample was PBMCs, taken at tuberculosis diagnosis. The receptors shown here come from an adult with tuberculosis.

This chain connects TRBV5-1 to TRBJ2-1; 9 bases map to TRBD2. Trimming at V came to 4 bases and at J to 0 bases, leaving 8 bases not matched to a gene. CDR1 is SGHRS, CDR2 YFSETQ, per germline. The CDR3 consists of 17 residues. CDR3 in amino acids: CASSRLAELGSYNEQFF. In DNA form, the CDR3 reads TGCGCCAGCAGCCGACTAGCGGAGCTGGGCTCCTACAATGAGCAGTTCTTC. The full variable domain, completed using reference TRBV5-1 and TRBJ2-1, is KAGVTQTPRYLIKTRGQQVTLSCSPISGHRSVSWYQQTPGQGLQFLFEYFSETQRNKGNFPGRFSGRQFSNSRSEMNVSTLELGDSALYLCASSRLAELGSYNEQFFGPGTRLTVL.

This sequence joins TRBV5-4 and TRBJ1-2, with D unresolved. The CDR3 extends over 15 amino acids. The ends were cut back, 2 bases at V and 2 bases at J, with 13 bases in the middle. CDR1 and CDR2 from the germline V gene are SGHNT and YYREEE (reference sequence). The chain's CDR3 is CASSLLEGGNYGYTF. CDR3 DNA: TGTGCCAGCAGCTTATTGGAGGGAGGCAACTATGGCTACACCTTC. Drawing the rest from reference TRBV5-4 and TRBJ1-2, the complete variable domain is ETGVTQSPTHLIKTRGQQVTLRCSSQSGHNTVSWYQQALGQGPQFIFQYYREEENGRGNFPPRFSGLQFPNYSSELNVNALELDDSALYLCASSLLEGGNYGYTFGSGTRLTVV.

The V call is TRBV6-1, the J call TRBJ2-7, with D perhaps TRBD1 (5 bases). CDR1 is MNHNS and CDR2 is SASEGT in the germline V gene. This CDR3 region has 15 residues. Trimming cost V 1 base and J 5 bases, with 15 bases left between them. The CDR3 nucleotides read TGTGCCAGCAGTGAAGGATCCTTCCTCAGGGACGAGCAGTACTTC. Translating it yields CASSEGSFLRDEQYF.

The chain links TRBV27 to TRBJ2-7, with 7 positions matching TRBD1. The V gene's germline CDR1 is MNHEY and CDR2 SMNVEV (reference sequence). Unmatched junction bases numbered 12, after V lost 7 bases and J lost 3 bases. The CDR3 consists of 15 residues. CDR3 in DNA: TGTGCCAGCATCGAAGACAGGGTTTTTCACTACGAGCAGTACTTC. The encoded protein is CASIEDRVFHYEQYF.

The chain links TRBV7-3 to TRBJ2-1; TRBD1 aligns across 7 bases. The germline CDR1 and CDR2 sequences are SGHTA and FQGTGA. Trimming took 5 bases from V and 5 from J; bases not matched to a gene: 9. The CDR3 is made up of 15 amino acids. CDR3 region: CASSNRQGNHNEQFF. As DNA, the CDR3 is TGTGCCAGCAGCAACCGACAGGGTAACCACAATGAGCAGTTCTTC. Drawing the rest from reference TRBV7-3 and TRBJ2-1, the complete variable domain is GAGVSQTPSNKVTEKGKYVELRCDPISGHTALYWYRQSLGQGPEFLIYFQGTGAADDSGLPNDRFFAVRPEGSVSTLKIQRTERGDSAVYLCASSNRQGNHNEQFFGPGTRLTVL.

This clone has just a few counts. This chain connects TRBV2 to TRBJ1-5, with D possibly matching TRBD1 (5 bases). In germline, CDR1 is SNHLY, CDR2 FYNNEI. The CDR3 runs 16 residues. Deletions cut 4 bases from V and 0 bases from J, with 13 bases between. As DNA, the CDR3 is TGTGCCAGCAGTGTGGGAGGGGCCTATAGCAATCAGCCCCAGCATTTT. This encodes CASSVGGAYSNQPQHF. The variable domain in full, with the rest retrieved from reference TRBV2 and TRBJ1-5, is EPEVTQTPSHQVTQMGQEVILRCVPISNHLYFYWYRQILGQKVEFLVSFYNNEISEKSEIFDDQFSVERPDGSNFTLKIRSTKLEDSAMYFCASSVGGAYSNQPQHFGDGTRLSIL.

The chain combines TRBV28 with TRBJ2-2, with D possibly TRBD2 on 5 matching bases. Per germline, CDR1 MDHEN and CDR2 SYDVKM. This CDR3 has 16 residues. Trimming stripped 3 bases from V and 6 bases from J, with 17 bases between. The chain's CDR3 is CASSFSNLKRAGELFF. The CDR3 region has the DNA TGTGCCAGCAGTTTCTCCAATTTAAAGAGGGCCGGGGAGCTGTTTTTT.

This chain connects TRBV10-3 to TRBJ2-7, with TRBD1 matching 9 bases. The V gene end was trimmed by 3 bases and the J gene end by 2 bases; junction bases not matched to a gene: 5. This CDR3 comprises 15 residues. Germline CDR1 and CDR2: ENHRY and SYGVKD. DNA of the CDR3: TGTGCCATCAGTGACAGGGACAGGGAGGCCTACGAGCAGTACTTC. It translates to CAISDRDREAYEQYF.

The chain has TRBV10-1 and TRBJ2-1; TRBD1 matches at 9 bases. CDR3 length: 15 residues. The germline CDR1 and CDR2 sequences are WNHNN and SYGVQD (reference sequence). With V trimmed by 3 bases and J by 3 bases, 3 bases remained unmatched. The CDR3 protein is CASSDRDRDYNEQFF. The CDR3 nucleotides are TGCGCCAGCAGTGACCGGGACAGGGACTACAATGAGCAGTTCTTC.

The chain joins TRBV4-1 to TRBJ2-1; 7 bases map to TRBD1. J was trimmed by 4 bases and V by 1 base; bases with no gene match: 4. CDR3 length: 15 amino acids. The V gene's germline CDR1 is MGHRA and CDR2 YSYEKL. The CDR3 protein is CASSQGTGRYNEQFF. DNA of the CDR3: TGCGCCAGCAGCCAAGGGACAGGCAGATACAATGAGCAGTTCTTC.

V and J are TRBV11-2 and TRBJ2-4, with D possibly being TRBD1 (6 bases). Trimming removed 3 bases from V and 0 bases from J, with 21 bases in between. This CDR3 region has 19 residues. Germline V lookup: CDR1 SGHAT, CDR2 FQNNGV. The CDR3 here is CASSFADRRRPVAKNIQYF. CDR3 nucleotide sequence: TGTGCCAGCAGCTTCGCCGACAGGAGAAGACCCGTAGCCAAAAACATTCAGTACTTC.

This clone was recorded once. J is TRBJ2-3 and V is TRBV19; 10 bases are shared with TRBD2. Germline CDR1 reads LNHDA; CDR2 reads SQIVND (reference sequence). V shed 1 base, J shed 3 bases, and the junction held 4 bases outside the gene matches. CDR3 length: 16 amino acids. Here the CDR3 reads CASSIGELAGTDTQYF. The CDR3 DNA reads TGTGCCAGTAGTATAGGCGAACTAGCGGGGACAGATACGCAGTATTTT.

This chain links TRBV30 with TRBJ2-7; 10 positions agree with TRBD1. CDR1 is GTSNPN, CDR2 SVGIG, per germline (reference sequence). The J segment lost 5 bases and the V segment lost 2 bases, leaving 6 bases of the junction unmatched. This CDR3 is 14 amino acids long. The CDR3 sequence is CAWSLDRGSHEQYF. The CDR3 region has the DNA TGTGCCTGGAGTTTGGACAGGGGGAGTCACGAGCAGTACTTC.

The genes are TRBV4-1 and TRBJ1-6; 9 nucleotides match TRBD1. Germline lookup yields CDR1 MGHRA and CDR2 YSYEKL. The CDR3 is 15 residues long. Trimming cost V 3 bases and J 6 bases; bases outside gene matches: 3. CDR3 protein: CASSQGQGPNSPLHF. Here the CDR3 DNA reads TGCGCCAGCAGCCAGGGACAGGGACCTAATTCACCCCTCCACTTT.

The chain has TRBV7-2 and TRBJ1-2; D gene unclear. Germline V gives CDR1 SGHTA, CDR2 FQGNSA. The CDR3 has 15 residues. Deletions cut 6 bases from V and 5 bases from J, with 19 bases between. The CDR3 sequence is CASSETRWAAYGYTF. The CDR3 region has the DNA TGTGCCAGCAGTGAAACAAGGTGGGCTGCATATGGCTACACCTTC.

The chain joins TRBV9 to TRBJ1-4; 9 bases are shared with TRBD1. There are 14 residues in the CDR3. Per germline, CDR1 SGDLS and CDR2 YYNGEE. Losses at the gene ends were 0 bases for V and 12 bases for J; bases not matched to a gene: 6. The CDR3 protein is CASSVEGDRAELFF. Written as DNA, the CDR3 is TGTGCCAGCAGCGTAGAGGGGGACAGGGCGGAACTGTTTTTT.

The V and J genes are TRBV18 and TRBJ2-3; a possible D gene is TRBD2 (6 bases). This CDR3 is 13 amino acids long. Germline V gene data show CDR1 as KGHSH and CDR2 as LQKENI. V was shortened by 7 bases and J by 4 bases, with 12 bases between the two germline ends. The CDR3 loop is CASLDRGSDTQYF. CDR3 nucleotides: TGTGCCAGCTTAGACCGGGGGTCAGATACGCAGTATTTT.

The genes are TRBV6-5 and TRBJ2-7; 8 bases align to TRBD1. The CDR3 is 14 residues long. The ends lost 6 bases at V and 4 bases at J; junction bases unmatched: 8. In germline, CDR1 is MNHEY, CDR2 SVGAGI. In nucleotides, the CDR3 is TGTGCCAGCAGCAGGGGGCAGGGACCTTACGAGCAGTACTTC. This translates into CASSRGQGPYEQYF.

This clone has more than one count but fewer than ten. The CDR3 nucleotides are TGTGCCAGCAGCCTGGGCCCATTAAGCTATGGCTACACCTTC. This gives the protein CASSLGPLSYGYTF. The chain has TRBV7-8 and TRBJ1-2; no reliable D call. CDR3 size: 14 residues. The germline V gene has CDR1 SGHVS and CDR2 FQNEAQ. With 5 bases removed from V and 4 bases from J, the gap between germline ends came to 14 bases.

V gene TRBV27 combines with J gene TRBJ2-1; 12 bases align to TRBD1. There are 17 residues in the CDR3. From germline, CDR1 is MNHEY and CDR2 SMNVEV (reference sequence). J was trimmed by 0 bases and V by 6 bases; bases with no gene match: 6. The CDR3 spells CASRGGQGAYSYNEQFF. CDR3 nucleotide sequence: TGTGCCAGCAGGGGGGGACAGGGGGCCTACTCCTACAATGAGCAGTTCTTC.

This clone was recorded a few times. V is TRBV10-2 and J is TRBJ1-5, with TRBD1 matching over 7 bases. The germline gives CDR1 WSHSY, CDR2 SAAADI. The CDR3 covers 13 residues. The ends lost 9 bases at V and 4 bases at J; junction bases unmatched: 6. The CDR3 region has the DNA TGCGCCAGTTGGACAGGAACTAATCAGCCCCAGCATTTT. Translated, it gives CASWTGTNQPQHF.

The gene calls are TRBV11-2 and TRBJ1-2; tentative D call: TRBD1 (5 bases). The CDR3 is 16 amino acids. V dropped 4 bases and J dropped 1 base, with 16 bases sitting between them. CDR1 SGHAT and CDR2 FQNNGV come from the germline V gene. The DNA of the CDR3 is TGTGCCAGCAGCTCACCCCTCGACAGAATTAACTATGGCTACACCTTC. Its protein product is CASSSPLDRINYGYTF.

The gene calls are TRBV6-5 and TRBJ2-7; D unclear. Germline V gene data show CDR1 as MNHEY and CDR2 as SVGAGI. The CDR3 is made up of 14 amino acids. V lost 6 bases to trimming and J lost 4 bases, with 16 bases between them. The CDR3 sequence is CASSSTPARYEQYF. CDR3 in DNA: TGTGCCAGCAGCTCTACACCGGCCAGGTACGAGCAGTACTTC.

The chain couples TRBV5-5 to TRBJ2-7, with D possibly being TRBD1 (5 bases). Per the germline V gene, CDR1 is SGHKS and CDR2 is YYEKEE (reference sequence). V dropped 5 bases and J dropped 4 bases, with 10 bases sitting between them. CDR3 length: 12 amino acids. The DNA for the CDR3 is TGTGCCAGCAGTAACAGGATGTACGAGCAGTACTTC. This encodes CASSNRMYEQYF. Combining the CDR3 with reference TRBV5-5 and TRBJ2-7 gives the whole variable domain DAGVTQSPTHLIKTRGQQVTLRCSPISGHKSVSWYQQVLGQGPQFIFQYYEKEERGRGNFPDRFSARQFPNYSSELNVNALLLGDSALYLCASSNRMYEQYFGPGTRLTVT.

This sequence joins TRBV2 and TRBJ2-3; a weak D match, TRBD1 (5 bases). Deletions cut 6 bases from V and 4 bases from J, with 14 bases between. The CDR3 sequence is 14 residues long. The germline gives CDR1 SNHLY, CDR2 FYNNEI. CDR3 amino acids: CASRKGIGADTQYF. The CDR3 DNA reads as TGTGCCAGCAGGAAGGGAATAGGGGCAGATACGCAGTATTTT.

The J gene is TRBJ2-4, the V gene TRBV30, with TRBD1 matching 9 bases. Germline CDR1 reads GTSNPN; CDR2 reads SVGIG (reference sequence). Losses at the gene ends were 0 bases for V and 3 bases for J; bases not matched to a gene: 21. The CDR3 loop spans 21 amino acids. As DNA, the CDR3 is TGTGCCTGGAGTGTAAAAGGCGCCGGGACAGGGAGGATTCTTGGCAAAAACATTCAGTACTTC. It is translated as CAWSVKGAGTGRILGKNIQYF.

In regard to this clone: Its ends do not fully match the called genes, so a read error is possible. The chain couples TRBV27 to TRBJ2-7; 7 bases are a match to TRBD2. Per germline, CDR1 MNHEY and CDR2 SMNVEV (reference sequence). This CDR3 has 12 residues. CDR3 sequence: CASSPSGRGLFF. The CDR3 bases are TGTGCCAGCAGTCCCTCGGGGCGGGGGTTGTTCTTC.

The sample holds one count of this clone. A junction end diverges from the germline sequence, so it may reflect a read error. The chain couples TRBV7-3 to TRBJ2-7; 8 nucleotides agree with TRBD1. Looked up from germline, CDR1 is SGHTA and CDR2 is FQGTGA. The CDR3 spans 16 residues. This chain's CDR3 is CASSLTQGAPSSEQYF. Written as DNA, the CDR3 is TGTGCCAGCAGCTTAACCCAGGGGGCGCCGTCCTCCGAGCAGTACTTC.